This T cell receptor beta chain originates from a study of low-dose radiotherapy and immunotherapy resistance in tumors. Study in general: It was 1 Gy per fraction every two weeks that Cohort 2 received, adding up to 13 Gy over 26 weeks.

Covering alpha and beta chains, TRAV- and TRBV-specific primers were used for the first-strand cDNA. Over approximately 20 PCR cycles, TCRs were amplified from a constant-region primer and V-primer adapter. With in vitro transcription, the isolated mRNA was amplified. Each CDR3 protein gets one entry after TCRdb re-called the reads with MiXCR. Here the sample spans roughly 40,000 distinct CDR3 sequences, 25% being singletons. CDR3 length: 13 amino acids. The junction had 3 bases not matched to a gene; V was cut back by 8 bases and J by 3 bases. Germline values: CDR1 MDHEN, CDR2 SYDVKM. This clonotype was detected many times. Time point described: after trial treatment. The treatment: LDRT plus nivolumab, ipilimumab, low-dose cyclophosphamide and aspirin (RACIN trial). Every donor was treated with nivolumab, ipilimumab, aspirin, low-dose cyclophosphamide and also low-dose radiotherapy.

This TCR came from a male donor with prostate cancer. The sequencing here drew on PBMCs, taken after low-dose radiotherapy plus immunotherapy. The gene calls are TRBV28 and TRBJ2-4; TRBD2 agrees at 8 bases. DNA of the CDR3: TGTGCCAGCCGTCGGGGGGGCAAAAACATTCAGTACTTC. Amino acid sequence: CASRRGGKNIQYF.